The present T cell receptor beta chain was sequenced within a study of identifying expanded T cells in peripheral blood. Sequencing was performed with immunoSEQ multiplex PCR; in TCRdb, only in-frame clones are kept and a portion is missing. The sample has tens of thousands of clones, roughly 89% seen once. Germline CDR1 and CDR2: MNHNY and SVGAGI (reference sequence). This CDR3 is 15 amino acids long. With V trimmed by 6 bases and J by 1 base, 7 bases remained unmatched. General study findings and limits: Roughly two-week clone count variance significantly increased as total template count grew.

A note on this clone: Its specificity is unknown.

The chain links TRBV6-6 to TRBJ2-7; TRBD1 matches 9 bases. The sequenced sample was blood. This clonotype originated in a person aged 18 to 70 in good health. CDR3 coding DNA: TGTGCCAGCAGAAGAACAGGGGGCCGATCCTACGAGCAGTACTTC. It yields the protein CASRRTGGRSYEQYF.